Below, one T cell receptor (beta chain) is given with its context. This specimen belongs to a study of cytomegalovirus exposure and HLA in healthy donors. This CDR3 is built from 16 residues. V dropped 2 bases and J dropped 7; count of bases not matched to a gene: 5. Germline values: CDR1 MNHEY, CDR2 SVGAGI. The PCR contained 60 Vbeta and 13 Jbeta primers. TCRdb's table, derived via immunoSEQ multiplex PCR, lists solely in-frame clones and lacks some. The repertoire includes around 140,000 clones, 88% of them detected once, and roughly 0.53% sits in the top ten. The receptor was derived from a woman in her forties in good health and CMV-seronegative. The gene calls are TRBV6-5 and TRBJ1-6, with 10 bases matching TRBD1. Input material: PBMCs. In nucleotides, the CDR3 is TGTGCCAGCAGTTACCTGGGACAGGGGATGAATTCACCCCTCCACTTT. Its translation is CASSYLGQGMNSPLHF.